The rows below give T cell receptor beta chains drawn from one sample of a study of blood T cell repertoires in COVID-19. Only in-frame clones appear in the TCRdb table, and some are missing; sequencing was by immunoSEQ multiplex PCR. The table shows 150,000 to 200,000 clones, with around 84% occurring only once. Material: PBMCs or T cells enriched from blood (not recorded which). These TCRs come from a man aged 35 to 55 who had recovered from COVID-19. CDR3s include the opening cysteine and the closing phenylalanine or tryptophan. A D gene is named only where the DNA matches it firmly. Rows may omit the clone size; those that give it use once, few, many or a size class.

clone_size,d_call,j_call,v_call,cdr3_aa,cdr3_nt
NA,TRBD1,TRBJ2-5,TRBV7-2,CASSPLGWTGPQETQYF,TGTGCCAGCAGCCCTCTGGGTTGGACAGGACCCCAAGAGACCCAGTACTTC
NA,NA,TRBJ2-7,TRBV6-2/TRBV6-3,CASSYTGYEQYF,TGTGCCAGCAGTTACACCGGCTACGAGCAGTACTTC
NA,NA,TRBJ1-2,TRBV6-5,CASSYEAVYGYTF,TGTGCCAGCAGTTACGAGGCGGTCTATGGCTACACCTTC
NA,TRBD1,TRBJ2-7,TRBV11-2,CASSFQGAEGEQYF,TGTGCCAGCAGCTTCCAGGGGGCCGAGGGCGAGCAGTACTTC
NA,NA,TRBJ1-6,TRBV19,CASSIGESYNSPLHF,TGTGCCAGTAGTATCGGGGAGTCCTATAATTCACCCCTCCACTTT
once,TRBD1,TRBJ1-2,TRBV5-6,CASSVARGRPYGYTF,TGTGCCAGCAGCGTGGCGAGGGGGCGTCCCTATGGCTACACCTTC
once,TRBD1,TRBJ1-2,TRBV19,CASGTGGNTF,TGTGCCAGTGGGACAGGGGGCAACACCTTC
NA,NA,TRBJ1-2,TRBV9,CASSVRLSGPSRGYTF,TGTGCCAGCAGCGTTAGACTCAGTGGCCCTTCTAGGGGCTACACCTTC
NA,TRBD1,TRBJ1-1,TRBV5-1,CASSLSGQGGTEAFF,TGCGCCAGCAGCTTGTCCGGACAGGGTGGCACTGAAGCTTTCTTT
NA,NA,TRBJ1-6,TRBV6-5,CASKSVSSYNSPLHF,TGTGCCAGCAAATCCGTGAGCTCCTATAATTCACCCCTCCACTTT
NA,NA,TRBJ1-4,TRBV27,CASSLSTDFDEKLFF,TGTGCCAGCAGTTTATCGACGGACTTCGATGAAAAACTGTTTTTT
NA,NA,TRBJ1-1,TRBV3-1/TRBV3-2,CASSQGFRGKGTEAFF,TGTGCCAGCAGCCAAGGGTTCCGGGGTAAGGGCACTGAAGCTTTCTTT
NA,NA,TRBJ2-1,TRBV27,CASSLSVYNEQFF,TGTGCCAGCAGTTTGTCCGTCTACAATGAGCAGTTCTTC
NA,TRBD1,TRBJ2-1,TRBV5-1,CASSPGQGAYNEQFF,TGCGCCAGCAGCCCAGGACAGGGGGCCTACAATGAGCAGTTCTTC
few,NA,TRBJ2-1,TRBV11-1,CASSQRLGAYNEQFF,TGTGCCAGCAGCCAAAGACTAGGCGCTTACAATGAGCAGTTCTTC
NA,NA,TRBJ1-2,TRBV25-1,CASSARAKGSMYGYTF,TGTGCCAGCAGCGCGCGTGCGAAGGGGTCGATGTATGGCTACACCTTC
NA,TRBD2,TRBJ2-7,TRBV7-6,CASSLELAGPYEQYF,TGTGCCAGCAGCTTAGAACTAGCGGGACCCTACGAGCAGTACTTC
NA,TRBD1,TRBJ1-5,TRBV5-1,CASSEGQKYSNQPQHF,TGCGCCAGCAGCGAGGGACAGAAGTATAGCAATCAGCCCCAGCATTTT
NA,NA,TRBJ2-3,TRBV10-3,CAIRPTISTDTQYF,TGTGCCATCAGACCTACTATCTCCACAGATACGCAGTATTTT
NA,TRBD1,TRBJ1-1,TRBV6-5,CASTSGQGATEAFF,TGTGCCAGCACGTCCGGACAGGGGGCCACTGAAGCTTTCTTT
few,TRBD1,TRBJ2-2,TRBV11-2,CASSSINDRGGRTGELFF,TGTGCCAGCAGCTCTATCAACGACAGGGGAGGAAGGACCGGGGAGCTGTTTTTT
NA,TRBD2,TRBJ2-3,TRBV7-3,CASSPGTRTDTQYF,TGTGCCAGCAGCCCCGGGACTAGAACAGATACGCAGTATTTT
NA,NA,TRBJ2-7,TRBV5-1,CASSFGGTDSYEQYF,TGCGCCAGCAGCTTCGGAGGGACAGATTCCTACGAGCAGTACTTC
NA,NA,TRBJ1-6,TRBV6-5,CASSRTLQSPLHF,TGTGCCAGCAGTCGGACACTACAATCACCCCTCCACTTT
once,NA,TRBJ2-2,TRBV5-1,CASSLGQGANTGELFF,TGCGCCAGCAGCTTGGGGCAGGGCGCGAACACCGGGGAGCTGTTTTTT
NA,TRBD2,TRBJ2-1,TRBV7-3,CASSSNNPGLAYNEQFF,TGTGCCAGCAGCTCAAACAACCCGGGACTAGCGTACAATGAGCAGTTCTTC
NA,TRBD1,TRBJ2-4,TRBV9,CASSVGGTGRYIQYF,TGTGCCAGCAGCGTAGGTGGGACAGGGAGGTACATTCAGTACTTC
few,TRBD1,TRBJ1-2,TRBV7-3,CASSFGTGVGYTF,TGTGCCAGCAGCTTCGGTACAGGGGTTGGCTACACCTTC
NA,TRBD1,TRBJ2-2,TRBV10-3,CATRDRADTGELFF,TGTGCCACTCGGGACAGGGCCGACACCGGGGAGCTGTTTTTT
NA,NA,TRBJ1-4,TRBV9,CASSAGVGEKLFF,TGTGCCAGCAGCGCGGGGGTTGGGGAAAAACTGTTTTTT
NA,NA,TRBJ1-2,TRBV4-1,CASSSLQGYTF,TGCGCCAGCAGCTCCTTGCAGGGGTACACCTTC
NA,NA,TRBJ1-4,TRBV25-1,CASSENPQGSEKLFF,TGTGCCAGCAGTGAAAACCCACAGGGTTCTGAAAAACTGTTTTTT
NA,NA,TRBJ1-3,TRBV4-1,CASSPGTNSGNTIYF,TGCGCCAGCAGCCCCGGGACAAACTCTGGAAACACCATATATTTT
NA,TRBD1,TRBJ2-1,TRBV2,CASSGQGPYNEQFF,TGTGCCAGCAGCGGACAGGGACCCTACAATGAGCAGTTCTTC
NA,TRBD1,TRBJ1-2,TRBV3-1/TRBV3-2,CASSQPTGGYGYTF,TGTGCCAGCAGCCAGCCTACAGGGGGGTATGGCTACACCTTC
once,NA,TRBJ2-2,TRBV24-1,CAPNAGVNTGELFF,TGTGCACCCAACGCCGGGGTGAACACCGGGGAGCTGTTTTTT
NA,TRBD2,TRBJ2-3,TRBV4-1,CASSPGGIQQYF,TGCGCCAGCAGCCCGGGGGGGATACAGCAGTATTTT
NA,NA,TRBJ2-3,TRBV19,CASSIAGANTDTQYF,TGTGCCAGTAGTATAGCCGGTGCGAACACAGATACGCAGTATTTT
few,NA,TRBJ1-2,TRBV5-6,CASRMGAQGYTF,TGTGCCAGCAGAATGGGGGCGCAGGGCTACACCTTC
NA,NA,TRBJ1-4,TRBV10-3,CAISGGPEKLFF,TGTGCCATCAGTGGGGGGCCCGAAAAACTGTTTTTT
few,NA,TRBJ1-6,TRBV28,CASSTRGSPLHF,TGTGCCAGCAGCACGAGAGGTTCACCCCTCCACTTT
NA,NA,TRBJ2-7,TRBV19,CASSIGQGGEQYF,TGTGCCAGTAGTATAGGTCAGGGTGGCGAGCAGTACTTC
NA,NA,TRBJ1-2,TRBV5-6,CASSTGGNYGYTF,TGTGCCAGCAGCACGGGGGGAAACTATGGCTACACCTTC
NA,TRBD1,TRBJ1-5,TRBV29-1,CSVATGANQPQHF,TGCAGCGTTGCTACAGGGGCCAATCAGCCCCAGCATTTT
NA,TRBD1,TRBJ1-3,TRBV6-5,CASSYDRGGNTIYF,TGTGCCAGCAGCTACGACAGGGGTGGAAACACCATATATTTT